The text below deals with one TCR beta chain. Its antigen remains unidentified. The method was immunoSEQ multiplex PCR; TCRdb's version includes in-frame clones alone and lacks a portion of them. The data hold under 20,000 clones, with approximately 87% observed a single time. This CDR3 contains 17 residues. V lost 9 bases and J 5 bases, leaving 26 bases between the germline ends. Germline loops: CDR1 SNHLY, CDR2 FYNNEI. The data were taken from a study of graft-versus-host responses after intestinal transplantation. Study as a whole: Among the recipients, all got anti-thymocyte globulin induction and then tacrolimus and steroids for 3 to 4 years. Study-wide findings and caveats: The marrow of recipients harbored GvH clones, and ileum or blood showed some of them first. Circulating GvH clones peaking coincided with falling HvG clones soon after transplant. Within allografts, high graft-versus-host to host-versus-graft clonal ratios were seen among patients with graft-donor T cell macrochimerism.

This TCR was recovered from a human patient who received an intestinal transplant, so some T cells may come from the graft donor. The sequencing used bone marrow, collected approximately 130 days after intestinal transplantation. The chain recombines TRBV2 with TRBJ2-1; D tentatively reads TRBD1 or TRBD2 (6 bases each). The CDR3 sequence is CARANPWGGGGNNEQFF. DNA for the CDR3: TGTGCCAGAGCAAACCCCTGGGGCGGAGGGGGGAACAATGAGCAGTTCTTC. Together with reference TRBV2 and TRBJ2-1, the CDR3 gives the full variable domain: EPEVTQTPSHQVTQMGQEVILRCVPISNHLYFYWYRQILGQKVEFLVSFYNNEISEKSEIFDDQFSVERPDGSNFTLKIRSTKLEDSAMYFCARANPWGGGGNNEQFFGPGTRLTVL.